These 28 T cell receptor beta chains came from one sample sequenced in a study of T-cell reconstitution after alpha-beta-depleted transplantation in children. The TCRbeta library incorporated unique molecular identifiers. TCRdb re-called the PCR reads through MiXCR, storing one row per CDR3 protein. The table includes roughly 200,000 distinct CDR3 sequences, about a tenth detected once. The sequencing used PBMCs from the stem cell graft donor, collected from the stem cell graft. The source is a human donor who donated a stem cell graft to a child with acute lymphoblastic leukemia.

This clonotype occurred many times. The chain uses TRBV6-2 or TRBV6-3 and TRBJ2-1; 10 bases are a match to TRBD2. V shed 2 bases, J shed 3 bases, and the junction held 1 base outside the gene matches. Germline V gene sequence: CDR1 MNHEY, CDR2 SVGEGT. The CDR3 contains 15 residues. The CDR3 spells CASSYTSGDYNEQFF. The CDR3 nucleotides read TGTGCCAGCAGTTACACTAGCGGGGACTACAATGAGCAGTTCTTC.

This clonotype appeared a few times. The chain is built from TRBV4-3 and TRBJ2-2, with D possibly matching TRBD1 (6 bases). Trimming cost V 0 bases and J 7 bases, with 15 bases left between them. Germline CDR1 is LGHNA and CDR2 is YSLEER. This CDR3 comprises 16 residues. The CDR3: CASSQEPTGWLGELFF. Written as DNA, the CDR3 is TGCGCCAGCAGCCAAGAACCCACAGGGTGGCTCGGGGAGCTGTTTTTT.

This clonotype came up many times. The chain combines TRBV20-1 with TRBJ1-1, with a tentative D call TRBD1 (6 bases). Trimming took 3 bases from V and 12 from J, leaving 23 bases between them. CDR1 and CDR2 (germline): DFQATT, SNEGSKA (reference sequence). The CDR3 sequence is 14 residues long. CDR3 DNA: TGCAGTGCTAGCCCGACGGCAACAGGGTCGGAGACTTTCTTT. It translates to CSASPTATGSETFF.

This clonotype came up many times. V and J are TRBV27 and TRBJ1-3; D gene ambiguous. The V and J ends lost 3 bases and 1 base respectively, with 4 bases between them. The length of the CDR3 is 13 residues. Per the germline V gene, CDR1 is MNHEY and CDR2 is SMNVEV (reference sequence). CDR3 nucleotides: TGTGCCAGCAGTTTGGTGTCTGGAAACACCATATATTTT. The encoded protein is CASSLVSGNTIYF.

The sample holds a few counts of this clonotype. This chain links TRBV6-2 or TRBV6-3 with TRBJ2-6; TRBD1 or TRBD2 may be the D gene (5 bases each). Trimming took off 7 bases at V and 9 bases at J, with 13 bases between the two ends. Germline CDR1 and CDR2: MNHEY and SVGEGT. The CDR3 totals 13 residues. The CDR3 loop reads CASTNGAYNVLTF. CDR3 bases: TGTGCCAGCACCAACGGGGCCTACAACGTCCTGACTTTC.

This clonotype was recorded at least ten times. V usage is TRBV29-1 and J usage is TRBJ2-7; D ambiguous. V gave up 7 bases and J gave up 0 bases, with 16 bases separating them. The CDR3 runs 14 residues. The germline V gene encodes CDR1 SQVTM and CDR2 ANQGSEA. CDR3: CSATTLLSSYEQYF. As DNA, the CDR3 is TGCAGCGCCACGACACTGTTAAGCTCCTACGAGCAGTACTTC.

This clonotype was counted at least ten times. The genes are TRBV6-5 and TRBJ1-1; maybe TRBD1 (5 bases). V lost 2 bases and J 3 bases, leaving 25 bases between the germline ends. Germline loops: CDR1 MNHEY, CDR2 SVGAGI. CDR3 size: 19 residues. Written as DNA, the CDR3 is TGTGCCAGCAGTTACAGATTTAGAGGGACCGCCGTTAGGGACACTGAAGCTTTCTTT. Protein: CASSYRFRGTAVRDTEAFF.

This clonotype was detected many times. The chain carries TRBV9 and TRBJ2-7; tentatively, D is TRBD1 (6 bases). This CDR3 has 14 amino acids. CDR1 is SGDLS and CDR2 is YYNGEE in the germline V gene. V was pared by 0 bases and J by 4 bases, with 11 bases between. The CDR3 here is CASSVGNRVYEQYF. Written as DNA, the CDR3 is TGTGCCAGCAGCGTAGGTAACAGGGTATACGAGCAGTACTTC. Combining the CDR3 with reference TRBV9 and TRBJ2-7 gives the whole variable domain DSGVTQTPKHLITATGQRVTLRCSPRSGDLSVYWYQQSLDQGLQFLIQYYNGEERAKGNILERFSAQQFPDLHSELNLSSLELGDSALYFCASSVGNRVYEQYFGPGTRLTVT.

In this sample, this clonotype turned up many times. V gene TRBV29-1 combines with J gene TRBJ2-2, with D unclear. Looked up from germline, CDR1 is SQVTM and CDR2 is ANQGSEA. Trimming removed 4 bases at V and 2 bases at J, with 11 bases between. The CDR3 has 14 residues. CDR3 in DNA: TGCAGCGTTGTCGGCACTTCTAACACCGGGGAGCTGTTTTTT. It encodes CSVVGTSNTGELFF.

This chain joins TRBV20-1 and TRBJ1-1; TRBD1 is a possible D gene (5 bases). CDR3 size: 13 residues. The germline CDR1 and CDR2 sequences are DFQATT and SNEGSKA (reference sequence). Deletions cut 1 base from V and 6 bases from J, with 12 bases between. This CDR3 is CSARAGPGAEAFF. The CDR3 DNA sequence: TGCAGTGCTAGAGCGGGGCCTGGCGCTGAAGCTTTCTTT.

The rearrangement joins TRBV7-2 to TRBJ2-5; either TRBD1 or TRBD2 may supply D (5 bases each). The CDR3 extends over 15 amino acids. Trimming stripped 5 bases from V and 4 bases from J, with 17 bases between. The germline V gene encodes CDR1 SGHTA and CDR2 FQGNSA. CDR3 nucleotides: TGTGCCAGCAGCCGGGGCTGGGGCAACTTAGAGACCCAGTACTTC. It specifies CASSRGWGNLETQYF.

This clonotype was recorded a few times. The chain combines TRBV6-6 with TRBJ1-1; D perhaps matches TRBD1 (6 bases). Germline CDR1 reads MNHNY; CDR2 reads SVGAGI (reference sequence). Trimming removed 2 bases from V and 5 bases from J, with 15 bases in between. The CDR3 runs 15 residues. The CDR3 loop is CASSYNPDRTTEAFF. DNA for the CDR3: TGTGCCAGCAGTTACAACCCCGACAGGACAACTGAAGCTTTCTTT.

This clonotype was seen more than once but under ten times. The V call is TRBV5-1, the J call TRBJ2-1, with D tentatively TRBD1 (6 bases). CDR3 length: 15 residues. The V end lost 1 base, the J end lost 5 bases, and 13 bases lay between the germline ends. Germline V lookup: CDR1 SGHRS, CDR2 YFSETQ. The CDR3 here is CASSLFARGDNEQFF. The CDR3 region has the DNA TGCGCCAGCAGCTTGTTTGCCAGGGGCGACAATGAGCAGTTCTTC.

This clonotype has just a few counts. The chain uses TRBV30 and TRBJ1-1, with D perhaps matching TRBD1 (6 bases). The CDR3 extends over 15 amino acids. Germline CDR1 is GTSNPN and CDR2 is SVGIG (reference sequence). V shed 1 base and J shed 3 bases, with 15 bases lying between them. In nucleotides, the CDR3 is TGTGCCTGGAGTGCCGGCAGGGGACGGGACACTGAAGCTTTCTTT. Translating gives CAWSAGRGRDTEAFF. Using reference TRBV30 and TRBJ1-1 for the parts outside the CDR3, the full variable domain is SQTIHQWPATLVQPVGSPLSLECTVEGTSNPNLYWYRQAAGRGLQLLFYSVGIGQISSEVPQNLSASRPQDRQFILSSKKLLLSDSGFYLCAWSAGRGRDTEAFFGQGTRLTVV.

This clonotype was recorded many times. V is TRBV27 and J is TRBJ2-2; 11 nucleotides agree with TRBD1. Germline V CDR1 and CDR2: MNHEY, SMNVEV (reference sequence). The CDR3 is 17 amino acids. Germline trimming cut 6 bases from V and 0 bases from J; bases unmatched to any gene: 6. The CDR3 coding sequence is TGTGCCAGCAGCTATAGGACAGGGGGCCCGAACACCGGGGAGCTGTTTTTT. As protein: CASSYRTGGPNTGELFF.

This clonotype has at least ten counts. The V and J genes are TRBV6-5 and TRBJ2-4, with TRBD1 identical over 8 bases. Germline CDR1 reads MNHEY; CDR2 reads SVGAGI. The CDR3 totals 15 residues. V was clipped by 0 bases and J by 6 bases; unmatched bases: 4. CDR3 residues: CASSYSSRGRNIQYF. For the CDR3, the DNA is TGTGCCAGCAGTTACTCGAGCAGGGGGCGAAACATTCAGTACTTC.

This clonotype was observed many times. The chain is built from TRBV11-2 and TRBJ2-3; D unclear. Germline assignment: CDR1 SGHAT and CDR2 FQNNGV. V shed 1 base and J shed 4 bases, with 3 bases lying between them. The CDR3 totals 12 residues. The CDR3 loop is CASSLAADTQYF. For the CDR3, the DNA is TGTGCCAGCAGCTTAGCCGCAGATACGCAGTATTTT.

In this sample, this clonotype turned up a few times. The rearrangement links TRBV27 to TRBJ2-7; D is perhaps TRBD1 (6 bases). This CDR3 is built from 17 residues. Trimming took 5 bases from V and 3 from J, leaving 23 bases between them. Germline CDR1 and CDR2: MNHEY and SMNVEV (reference sequence). In DNA form, the CDR3 reads TGTGCCAGCAGTCACTCGGTAGGGGACAAATCCCACTACGAGCAGTACTTC. It yields the protein CASSHSVGDKSHYEQYF.

There are a few counts of this clonotype. The chain has TRBV7-9 and TRBJ1-1, with D unclear. This CDR3 has 16 amino acids. CDR1 and CDR2 (germline): SEHNR, FQNEAQ (reference sequence). Trimming removed 5 bases from V and 8 bases from J, with 24 bases in between. The CDR3 sequence is CASSEKRVGNSSEAFF. DNA for the CDR3: TGTGCCAGCAGCGAGAAACGGGTAGGCAACTCCAGCGAAGCTTTCTTT.

This clonotype was counted at least ten times. The gene calls are TRBV20-1 and TRBJ1-2; D gene uncertain. V was clipped by 5 bases and J by 8 bases, with 18 bases between them. The CDR3 sequence is 13 residues long. Germline loops: CDR1 DFQATT, CDR2 SNEGSKA (reference sequence). CDR3 DNA: TGCAGTGCTCCCGACCCGGGATTCGGAGGCTACACCTTC. Translation gives CSAPDPGFGGYTF.

This clonotype has only a few counts. This chain joins TRBV5-1 and TRBJ2-2; D is unclear. This CDR3 comprises 14 residues. Germline CDR1 and CDR2: SGHRS and YFSETQ. V lost 0 bases and J 4 bases, leaving 7 bases between the germline ends. In DNA, the CDR3 is TGCGCCAGCAGCTTGGCGGAGCTCACCGGGGAGCTGTTTTTT. Translated: CASSLAELTGELFF.

The chain's CDR3 is CASSKTGAGEKLFF. CDR3 DNA sequence: TGTGCCAGCAGCAAGACAGGGGCAGGTGAAAAACTGTTTTTT. This sequence joins TRBV7-9 and TRBJ1-4; 8 positions agree with TRBD1. Germline V gene sequence: CDR1 SEHNR, CDR2 FQNEAQ (reference sequence). The junction had 6 bases not matched to a gene; V was cut back by 5 bases and J by 7 bases. The CDR3 is 14 residues long.

The gene calls are TRBV19 and TRBJ1-5; D is perhaps TRBD1 (5 bases). The CDR3 length is 16 residues. Trimming took off 5 bases at V and 0 bases at J, with 14 bases between the two ends. Germline lookup yields CDR1 LNHDA and CDR2 SQIVND (reference sequence). The CDR3 spells CASSLFGTDSNQPQHF. CDR3 sequence (DNA): TGTGCCAGTAGTCTCTTCGGGACGGATAGCAATCAGCCCCAGCATTTT.

At least ten counts were recorded for this clonotype. The rearrangement uses TRBV7-2 and TRBJ2-2; D is ambiguous. This CDR3 comprises 15 residues. Germline V gene lookup returns CDR1 SGHTA and CDR2 FQGNSA. V shed 4 bases and J shed 2 bases, with 11 bases lying between them. The CDR3 nucleotides read TGTGCCAGCAGCTGGACGGTTCGCAACACCGGGGAGCTGTTTTTT. Its translation: CASSWTVRNTGELFF. The entire variable domain, with the rest obtained from reference TRBV7-2 and TRBJ2-2, is as follows: GAGVSQSPSNKVTEKGKDVELRCDPISGHTALYWYRQSLGQGLEFLIYFQGNSAPDKSGLPSDRFSAERTGGSVSTLTIQRTQQEDSAVYLCASSWTVRNTGELFFGEGSRLTVL.

V usage is TRBV4-2 and J usage is TRBJ2-7, with TRBD2 matching 7 bases. Germline CDR1 is LGHNA and CDR2 is YNFKEQ. The CDR3 is made up of 17 amino acids. V was pared by 4 bases and J by 2 bases, with 14 bases of the junction left unmatched. In DNA form, the CDR3 reads TGTGCCAGCAGCCCAGATTGGGCGGGGGTTGAAACCTACGAGCAGTACTTC. Protein: CASSPDWAGVETYEQYF.

J is TRBJ2-4 and V is TRBV5-1; tentatively, D is TRBD1 (5 bases). The CDR3 length is 16 residues. CDR1 is SGHRS and CDR2 is YFSETQ in the germline V gene. V lost 4 bases to trimming and J lost 0 bases, with 14 bases between them. As DNA, the CDR3 is TGCGCCAGCAGCCCGACAGCAAACCTAGCCAAAAACATTCAGTACTTC. This encodes CASSPTANLAKNIQYF.

The table lists this clonotype with a few counts. The chain is built from TRBV6-1 and TRBJ2-7; D may be TRBD1 (6 bases). Germline V gene sequence: CDR1 MNHNS, CDR2 SASEGT. This CDR3 is built from 14 residues. V was clipped by 6 bases and J by 0 bases, with 12 bases between them. For the CDR3, the DNA is TGTGCCAGCAGATCCGGGACAACCTCCTACGAGCAGTACTTC. It specifies CASRSGTTSYEQYF.

There are many counts of this clonotype. The V and J genes are TRBV29-1 and TRBJ2-1; D call uncertain. The CDR3 has 11 residues. The ends were cut back, 2 bases at V and 4 bases at J, with 3 bases in the middle. Germline CDR1 SQVTM, CDR2 ANQGSEA. CDR3 in amino acids: CSVESYNEQFF. In nucleotides, the CDR3 is TGCAGCGTTGAAAGTTACAATGAGCAGTTCTTC.